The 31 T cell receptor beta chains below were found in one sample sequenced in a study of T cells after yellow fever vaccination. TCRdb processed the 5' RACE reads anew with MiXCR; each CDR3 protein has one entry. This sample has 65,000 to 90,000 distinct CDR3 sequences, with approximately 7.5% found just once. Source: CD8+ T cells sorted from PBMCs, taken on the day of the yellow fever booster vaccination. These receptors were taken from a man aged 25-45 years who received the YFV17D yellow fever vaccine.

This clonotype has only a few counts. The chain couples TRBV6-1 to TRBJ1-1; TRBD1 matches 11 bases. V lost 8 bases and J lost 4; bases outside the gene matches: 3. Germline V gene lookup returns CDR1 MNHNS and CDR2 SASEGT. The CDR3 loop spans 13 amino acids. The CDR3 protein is CASHGQGATEAFF. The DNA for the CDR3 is TGTGCCAGCCACGGACAGGGGGCCACTGAAGCTTTCTTT.

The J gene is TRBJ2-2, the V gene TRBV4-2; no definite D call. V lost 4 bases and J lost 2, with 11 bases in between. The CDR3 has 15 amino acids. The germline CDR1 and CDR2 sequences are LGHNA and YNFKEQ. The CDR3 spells CASSPERANTGELFF. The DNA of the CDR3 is TGTGCCAGCAGCCCAGAGCGCGCCAACACCGGGGAGCTGTTTTTT.

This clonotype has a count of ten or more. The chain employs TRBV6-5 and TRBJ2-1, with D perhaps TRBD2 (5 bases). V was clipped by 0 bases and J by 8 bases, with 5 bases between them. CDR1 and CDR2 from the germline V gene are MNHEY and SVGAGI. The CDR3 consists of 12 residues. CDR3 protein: CASSYSGDEQFF. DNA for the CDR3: TGTGCCAGCAGTTACTCCGGGGATGAGCAGTTCTTC.

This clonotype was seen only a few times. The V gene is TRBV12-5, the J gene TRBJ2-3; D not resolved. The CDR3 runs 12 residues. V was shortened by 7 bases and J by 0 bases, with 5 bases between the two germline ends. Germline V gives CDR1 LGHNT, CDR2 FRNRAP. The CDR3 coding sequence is TGTGCTAGTGAGGGCAGCACAGATACGCAGTATTTT. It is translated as CASEGSTDTQYF.

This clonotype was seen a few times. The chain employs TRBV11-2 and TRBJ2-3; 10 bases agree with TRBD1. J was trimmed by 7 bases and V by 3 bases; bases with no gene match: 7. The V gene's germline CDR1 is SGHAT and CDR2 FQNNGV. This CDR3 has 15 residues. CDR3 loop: CASSFGTGVLNTQYF. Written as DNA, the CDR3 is TGTGCCAGCAGCTTTGGGACAGGGGTTCTCAATACGCAGTATTTT.

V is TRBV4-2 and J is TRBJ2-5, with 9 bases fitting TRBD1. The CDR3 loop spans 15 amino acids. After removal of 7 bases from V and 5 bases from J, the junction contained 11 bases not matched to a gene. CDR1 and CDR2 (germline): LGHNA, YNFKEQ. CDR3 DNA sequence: TGTGCCAGCAACCACGTAGGGACAGGGTGGGAGACCCAGTACTTC. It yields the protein CASNHVGTGWETQYF.

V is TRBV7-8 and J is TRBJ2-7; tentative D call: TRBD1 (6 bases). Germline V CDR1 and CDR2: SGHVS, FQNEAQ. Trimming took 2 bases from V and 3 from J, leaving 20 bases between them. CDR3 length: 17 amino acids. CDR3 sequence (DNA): TGTGCCAGCAGCTTAATTCAACCGGGACAACCGAACTACGAGCAGTACTTC. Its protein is CASSLIQPGQPNYEQYF.

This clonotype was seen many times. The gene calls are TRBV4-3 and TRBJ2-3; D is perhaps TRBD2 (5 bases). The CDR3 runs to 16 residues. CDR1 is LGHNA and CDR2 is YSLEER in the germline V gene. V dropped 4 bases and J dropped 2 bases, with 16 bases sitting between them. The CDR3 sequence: CASSPGNSRSTDTQYF. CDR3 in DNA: TGCGCCAGCAGCCCCGGGAACTCCCGGTCCACAGATACGCAGTATTTT.

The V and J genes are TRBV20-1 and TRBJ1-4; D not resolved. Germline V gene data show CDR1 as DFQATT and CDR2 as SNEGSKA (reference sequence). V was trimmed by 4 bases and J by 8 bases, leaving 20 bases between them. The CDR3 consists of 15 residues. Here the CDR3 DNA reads TGCAGTGCTAATCGCGCACCAGACCCACTGGAAAAACTGTTTTTT. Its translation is CSANRAPDPLEKLFF.

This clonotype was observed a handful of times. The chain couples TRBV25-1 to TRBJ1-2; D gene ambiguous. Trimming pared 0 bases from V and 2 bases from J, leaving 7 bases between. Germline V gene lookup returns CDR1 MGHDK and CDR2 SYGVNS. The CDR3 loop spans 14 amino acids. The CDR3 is CASSEYYSNYGYTF. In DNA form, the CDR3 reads TGTGCCAGCAGTGAATACTACAGCAACTATGGCTACACCTTC.

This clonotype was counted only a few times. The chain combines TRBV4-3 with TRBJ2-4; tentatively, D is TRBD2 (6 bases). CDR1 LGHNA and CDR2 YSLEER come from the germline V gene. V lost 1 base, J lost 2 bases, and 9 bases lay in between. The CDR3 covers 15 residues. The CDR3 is CASSQGAGTKNIQYF. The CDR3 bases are TGCGCCAGCAGCCAAGGGGCGGGGACCAAAAACATTCAGTACTTC.

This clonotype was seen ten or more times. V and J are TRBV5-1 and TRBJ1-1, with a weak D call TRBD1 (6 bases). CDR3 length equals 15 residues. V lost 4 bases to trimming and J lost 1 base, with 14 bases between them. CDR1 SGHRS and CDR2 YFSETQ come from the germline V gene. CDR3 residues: CASSIYRVGNTEAFF. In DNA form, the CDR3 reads TGCGCCAGCAGCATCTACAGGGTAGGGAACACTGAAGCTTTCTTT.

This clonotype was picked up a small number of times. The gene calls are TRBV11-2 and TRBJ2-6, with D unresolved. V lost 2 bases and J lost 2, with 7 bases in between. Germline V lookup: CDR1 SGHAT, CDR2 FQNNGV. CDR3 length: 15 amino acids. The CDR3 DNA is TGTGCCAGCAGCTTATACAACCCTGGGGCCAACGTCCTGACTTTC. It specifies CASSLYNPGANVLTF.

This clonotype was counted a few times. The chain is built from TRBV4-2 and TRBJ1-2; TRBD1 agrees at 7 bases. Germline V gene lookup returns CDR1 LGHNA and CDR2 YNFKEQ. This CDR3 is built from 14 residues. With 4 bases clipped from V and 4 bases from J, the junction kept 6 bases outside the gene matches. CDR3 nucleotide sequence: TGTGCCAGCAGCCGAGGGGGCGACTTCTATGGCTACACCTTC. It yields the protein CASSRGGDFYGYTF.

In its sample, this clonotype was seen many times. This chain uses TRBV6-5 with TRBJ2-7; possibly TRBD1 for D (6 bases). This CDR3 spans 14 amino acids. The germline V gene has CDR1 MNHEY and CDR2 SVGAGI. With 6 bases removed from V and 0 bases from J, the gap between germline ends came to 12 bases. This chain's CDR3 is CASSFTGLSYEQYF. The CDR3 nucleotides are TGTGCCAGCAGCTTCACAGGGCTCTCCTACGAGCAGTACTTC.

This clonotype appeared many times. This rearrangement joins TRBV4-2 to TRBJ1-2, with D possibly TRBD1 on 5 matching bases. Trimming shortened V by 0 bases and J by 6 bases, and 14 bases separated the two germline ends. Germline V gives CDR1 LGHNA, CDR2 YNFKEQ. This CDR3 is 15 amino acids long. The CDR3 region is CASSQDRAGRNGYTF. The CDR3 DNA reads TGTGCCAGCAGCCAAGATAGGGCAGGGAGAAATGGCTACACCTTC.

Written as DNA, the CDR3 is TGTGCCAGCAGCGGACCAGCGGAGAAGCGGGATGAGCAGTTCTTC. The encoded protein is CASSGPAEKRDEQFF. The V call is TRBV12-3 or TRBV12-4, the J call TRBJ2-1, with a weak D call TRBD2 (6 bases). Trimming removed 6 bases from V and 8 bases from J, with 20 bases in between. The CDR3 totals 15 residues.

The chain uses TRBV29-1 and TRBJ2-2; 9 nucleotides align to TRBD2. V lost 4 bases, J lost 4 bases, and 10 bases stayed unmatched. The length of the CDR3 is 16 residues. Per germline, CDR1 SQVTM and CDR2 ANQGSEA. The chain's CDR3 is CSVASPRGGLTGELFF. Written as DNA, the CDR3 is TGCAGCGTTGCCTCGCCGCGGGGGGGCCTCACCGGGGAGCTGTTTTTT.

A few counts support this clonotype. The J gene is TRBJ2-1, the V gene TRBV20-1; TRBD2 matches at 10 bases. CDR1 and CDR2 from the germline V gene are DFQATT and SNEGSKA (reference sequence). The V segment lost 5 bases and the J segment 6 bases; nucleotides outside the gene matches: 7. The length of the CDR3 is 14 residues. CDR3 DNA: TGCAGTGCTTCGCTAGCGGGAGCTTCCAATGAGCAGTTCTTC. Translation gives CSASLAGASNEQFF.

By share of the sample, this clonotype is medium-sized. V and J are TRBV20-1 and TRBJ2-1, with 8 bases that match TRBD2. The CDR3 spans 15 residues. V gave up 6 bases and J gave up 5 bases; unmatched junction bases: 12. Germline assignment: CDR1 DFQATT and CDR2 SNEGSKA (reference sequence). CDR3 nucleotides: TGCAGTGCAACCATGGGGCGGGAGGACCACAATGAGCAGTTCTTC. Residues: CSATMGREDHNEQFF.

Here the CDR3 reads CASSDHSGSTDTQYF. The DNA of the CDR3 is TGCGCCAGCAGTGACCATTCGGGGAGCACAGATACGCAGTATTTT. The rearrangement joins TRBV10-1 to TRBJ2-3, with D possibly matching TRBD2 (5 bases). Trimming removed 3 bases at V and 0 bases at J, with 10 bases between. This CDR3 is built from 15 residues. The germline V gene encodes CDR1 WNHNN and CDR2 SYGVQD (reference sequence).

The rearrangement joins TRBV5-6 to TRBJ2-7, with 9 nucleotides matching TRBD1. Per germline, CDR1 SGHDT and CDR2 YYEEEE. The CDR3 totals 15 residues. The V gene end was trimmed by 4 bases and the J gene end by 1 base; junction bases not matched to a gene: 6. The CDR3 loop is CASSPPGQGSYEQYF. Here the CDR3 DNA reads TGTGCCAGCAGCCCGCCGGGACAGGGATCCTACGAGCAGTACTTC.

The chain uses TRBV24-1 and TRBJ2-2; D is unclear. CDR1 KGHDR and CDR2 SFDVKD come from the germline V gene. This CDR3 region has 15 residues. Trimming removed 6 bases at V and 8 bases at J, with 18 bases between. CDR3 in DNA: TGTGCCACCAGTTCAACCACCTCGCCTGGGGGGGAGCTGTTTTTT. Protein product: CATSSTTSPGGELFF.

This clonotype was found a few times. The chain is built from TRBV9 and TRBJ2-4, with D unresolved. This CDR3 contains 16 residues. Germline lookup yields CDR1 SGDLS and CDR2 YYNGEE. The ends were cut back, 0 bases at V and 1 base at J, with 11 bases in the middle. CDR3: CASSVGLAGAKNIQYF. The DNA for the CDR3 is TGTGCCAGCAGCGTAGGACTCGCTGGGGCCAAAAACATTCAGTACTTC.

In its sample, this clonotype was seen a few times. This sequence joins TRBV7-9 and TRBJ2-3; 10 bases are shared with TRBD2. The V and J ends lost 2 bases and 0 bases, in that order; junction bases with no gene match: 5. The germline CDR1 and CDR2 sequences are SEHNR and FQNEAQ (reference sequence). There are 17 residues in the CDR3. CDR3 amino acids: CASSLFGLAASTDTQYF. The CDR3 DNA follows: TGTGCCAGCAGCTTATTCGGACTAGCGGCTAGCACAGATACGCAGTATTTT.

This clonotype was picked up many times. CDR3 bases: TGTGCCAGCAGTTCGCTTGACCGGACAGGCCCCGAGGCTTTCTTT. This translates into CASSSLDRTGPEAFF. The rearrangement links TRBV12-3 or TRBV12-4 to TRBJ1-1; 7 nucleotides align to TRBD1. CDR3 length equals 15 residues. Germline trimming cut 4 bases from V and 11 bases from J; bases unmatched to any gene: 16.

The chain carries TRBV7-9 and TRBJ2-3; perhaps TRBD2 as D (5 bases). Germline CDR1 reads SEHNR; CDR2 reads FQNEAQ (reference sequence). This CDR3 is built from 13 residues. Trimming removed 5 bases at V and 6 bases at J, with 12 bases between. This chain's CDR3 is CASSLPGVDTQYF. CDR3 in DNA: TGTGCCAGCAGCCTACCCGGGGTGGATACGCAGTATTTT. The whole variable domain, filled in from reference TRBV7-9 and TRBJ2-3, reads DTGVSQNPRHKITKRGQNVTFRCDPISEHNRLYWYRQTLGQGPEFLTYFQNEAQLEKSRLLSDRFSAERPKGSFSTLEIQRTEQGDSAMYLCASSLPGVDTQYFGPGTRLTVL.

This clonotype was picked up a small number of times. The CDR3 region is CATSPTVAGGEETQYF. CDR3 in DNA: TGTGCCACCAGCCCAACGGTAGCGGGCGGGGAAGAGACCCAGTACTTC. The chain links TRBV15 to TRBJ2-5; TRBD2 agrees at 7 bases. The CDR3 contains 16 residues. Per the germline V gene, CDR1 is LNHNV and CDR2 is YYDKDF (reference sequence). V trimming: 5 bases; J trimming: 3 bases; junction bases outside the gene matches: 12.

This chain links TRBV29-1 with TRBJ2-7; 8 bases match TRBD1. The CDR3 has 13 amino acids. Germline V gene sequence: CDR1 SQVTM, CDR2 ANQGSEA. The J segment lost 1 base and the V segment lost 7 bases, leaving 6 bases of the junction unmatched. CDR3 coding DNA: TGCAGCGCCACAGGGGGTTTATCCTACGAGCAGTACTTC. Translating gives CSATGGLSYEQYF.

CDR3 loop: CAGGEDYPAYEQYF. CDR3 DNA sequence: TGTGCCGGGGGGGAGGACTACCCCGCCTACGAGCAGTACTTC. V usage is TRBV6-1 and J usage is TRBJ2-7; TRBD2 agrees at 7 bases. The CDR3 is 14 residues long. V gave up 11 bases and J gave up 2 bases; unmatched junction bases: 12. Per the germline V gene, CDR1 is MNHNS and CDR2 is SASEGT.

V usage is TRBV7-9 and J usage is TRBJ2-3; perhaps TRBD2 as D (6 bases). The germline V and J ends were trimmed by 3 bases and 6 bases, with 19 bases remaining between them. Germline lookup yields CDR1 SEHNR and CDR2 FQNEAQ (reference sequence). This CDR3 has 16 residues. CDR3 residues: CASSFSLRENRDTQYF. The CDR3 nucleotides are TGTGCCAGCAGCTTCTCACTTCGGGAGAATCGTGATACGCAGTATTTT. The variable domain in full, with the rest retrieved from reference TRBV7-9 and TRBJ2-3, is DTGVSQNPRHKITKRGQNVTFRCDPISEHNRLYWYRQTLGQGPEFLTYFQNEAQLEKSRLLSDRFSAERPKGSFSTLEIQRTEQGDSAMYLCASSFSLRENRDTQYFGPGTRLTVL.